This record concerns one T cell receptor beta chain sequence. Its antigen remains unidentified. This sample was taken from a study of T cell clonotyping in hematopoietic cell transplantation. The study's findings and limits: Pathologically expanded recipient clonotypes increased progressively from day 30 to day 180 as diversity fell.

Time point specified: recipient sample about 28 days before transplant, after cytoreduction. V lost 8 bases and J 4 bases, leaving 3 bases between the germline ends. The CDR3 has 10 amino acids. CDR1 and CDR2 from the germline V gene are SNHLY and FYNNEI. The repertoire was sequenced with immunoSEQ multiplex PCR; TCRdb's copy has only in-frame clones and lacks some. In the table there are roughly 9,000 clones, roughly 84% of which are singletons. The chain couples TRBV2 to TRBJ1-3, with D unclear. Sample: peripheral blood mononuclear cells, taken before stem cell transplant. The receptor was derived from a woman in her sixties or seventies with acute myeloid leukemia. Some clones in this sample may be carry-over from other donors' samples. The CDR3 nucleotides read TGTGCCAGCCAGGGAAACACCATATATTTT. It translates to CASQGNTIYF.